Shown below are 13 T cell receptor beta chains from a single sample sequenced in a study of Ad26.COV2.S vaccination and SARS-CoV-2 variants. Treatment here: 15 to 20 received Ad26.COV2.S at low or high dose, single or two shots; several received placebo; per-sample allocation not given. Day 63 after the first vaccine or placebo injection was the time point for sampling. The repertoire was sequenced with immunoSEQ multiplex PCR; TCRdb's copy has only in-frame clones and lacks some. The sample has fewer than 900,000 clones, roughly nine tenths seen once. Sequenced material: peripheral blood, taken in a trial of Ad26.COV2.S vaccine versus placebo. The receptor source for this set is a person between 18 and 59 years old who received the Ad26.COV2.S COVID-19 vaccine or a placebo.

The V and J genes are TRBV19 and TRBJ1-6, with D perhaps TRBD1 (6 bases). The germline CDR1 and CDR2 sequences are LNHDA and SQIVND (reference sequence). There are 14 residues in the CDR3. The germline V and J ends were trimmed by 5 bases and 7 bases, with 12 bases remaining between them. CDR3 amino acids: CASSPRTANSPLHF. The CDR3 DNA reads TGTGCCAGTAGTCCCCGGACAGCAAATTCACCCCTCCACTTT. Based on the CDR3 plus reference TRBV19 and TRBJ1-6, the full variable domain is DGGITQSPKYLFRKEGQNVTLSCEQNLNHDAMYWYRQDPGQGLRLIYYSQIVNDFQKGDIAEGYSVSREKKESFPLTVTSAQKNPTAFYLCASSPRTANSPLHFGNGTRLTVT.

The gene calls are TRBV4-3 and TRBJ2-5, with 10 bases identical to TRBD1. This CDR3 has 16 amino acids. Germline CDR1 and CDR2: LGHNA and YSLEER. J gave up 5 bases and V 6 bases, and 12 bases lay outside the gene matches. The CDR3 nucleotides are TGCGCCAGCAGTCCCGGGTGGACAGGGGGTGCGGAGACCCAGTACTTC. Translated, it gives CASSPGWTGGAETQYF.

As regards this clone: This same CDR3 is encoded by further DNA sequences in the sample. The J gene is TRBJ2-5, the V gene TRBV18; D call uncertain. The V gene lost 3 bases and the J gene lost 5 bases, with 7 bases spanning the gap. The germline gives CDR1 KGHSH, CDR2 LQKENI. The CDR3 loop spans 12 amino acids. CDR3 region: CASSPLGETQYF. As DNA, the CDR3 is TGTGCCAGCTCACCCCTGGGGGAGACCCAGTACTTC.

This sequence joins TRBV5-1 and TRBJ2-7; 7 bases fit TRBD1. CDR3 length: 14 amino acids. Germline V gene sequence: CDR1 SGHRS, CDR2 YFSETQ. Losses at the gene ends were 0 bases for V and 5 bases for J; bases not matched to a gene: 5. The CDR3 DNA reads TGCGCCAGCAGCTTGGCCGGTGACAGGGACGAGCAGTACTTC. This gives the protein CASSLAGDRDEQYF.

This sequence joins TRBV11-2 and TRBJ2-7; 7 nucleotides match TRBD2. Trimming cost V 5 bases and J 2 bases; bases outside gene matches: 9. The germline CDR1 and CDR2 sequences are SGHAT and FQNNGV. CDR3 length: 15 amino acids. The CDR3 DNA is TGTGCCAGCAGCCCTCAGGCGGGAGCCCCCTACGAGCAGTACTTC. This sequence encodes CASSPQAGAPYEQYF.

The rearrangement joins TRBV4-1 to TRBJ2-4, with 8 bases identical to TRBD1. CDR3 size: 16 residues. V shed 3 bases and J 0 bases; nucleotides not matched to a gene: 4. In germline, CDR1 is MGHRA, CDR2 YSYEKL. The CDR3 DNA follows: TGCGCCAGCAGCCACCAGGGGGCCTTAGCCAAAAACATTCAGTACTTC. Protein: CASSHQGALAKNIQYF.

The chain has TRBV19 and TRBJ2-1; tentatively, D is TRBD1 (5 bases). The V gene lost 5 bases and the J gene lost 1 base, with 15 bases spanning the gap. The CDR3 extends over 16 amino acids. The germline V gene encodes CDR1 LNHDA and CDR2 SQIVND (reference sequence). CDR3 sequence (DNA): TGTGCCAGTAGTCCCCGAACAGGTATGTCCTACAATGAGCAGTTCTTC. Amino acid sequence: CASSPRTGMSYNEQFF.

The chain uses TRBV6-6 and TRBJ2-3, with 11 bases identical to TRBD2. This CDR3 has 14 residues. Germline values: CDR1 MNHNY, CDR2 SVGAGI (reference sequence). With 5 bases clipped from V and 3 bases from J, the junction kept 1 base outside the gene matches. The CDR3 sequence: CASSPSGGTDTQYF. The CDR3 region has the DNA TGTGCCAGCAGTCCTAGCGGGGGGACAGATACGCAGTATTTT.

The chain couples TRBV7-9 to TRBJ2-1; 15 bases agree with TRBD2. CDR1 is SEHNR and CDR2 is FQNEAQ in the germline V gene (reference sequence). This CDR3 contains 16 residues. V dropped 5 bases and J dropped 5; count of bases not matched to a gene: 4. The CDR3 is CASSTGLAGGHNEQFF. DNA of the CDR3: TGTGCCAGCAGCACGGGACTAGCGGGAGGACACAATGAGCAGTTCTTC.

The chain is built from TRBV7-2 and TRBJ2-1; the match to TRBD2 covers 9 bases. Trimming removed 0 bases from V and 2 bases from J; junction bases left unmatched: 11. The CDR3 contains 19 residues. The germline V gene has CDR1 SGHTA and CDR2 FQGNSA. Written as DNA, the CDR3 is TGTGCCAGCAGCTTAGCGCTCCTAGCGGGAACCCGCACCTACAATGAGCAGTTCTTC. It is translated as CASSLALLAGTRTYNEQFF.

The chain carries TRBV6-5 and TRBJ2-3; 11 nucleotides agree with TRBD2. Germline CDR1 reads MNHEY; CDR2 reads SVGAGI. The CDR3 consists of 15 residues. V lost 7 bases, J lost 5 bases, and 8 bases stayed unmatched. In nucleotides, the CDR3 is TGTGCCAGCACCGGGACTAGCGGTGTTAGAGATACGCAGTATTTT. Translation: CASTGTSGVRDTQYF.

V and J are TRBV6-4 and TRBJ2-2; a weak D match, TRBD1 (6 bases). V lost 4 bases and J 7 bases, leaving 13 bases between the germline ends. The CDR3 extends over 14 amino acids. Germline V lookup: CDR1 MRHNA, CDR2 SNTAGT. CDR3 in amino acids: CASSVTGSGGELFF. As DNA, the CDR3 is TGTGCCAGCAGTGTCACAGGGTCCGGCGGGGAGCTGTTTTTT.

J is TRBJ1-3 and V is TRBV6-6; D not resolved. Germline V gives CDR1 MNHNY, CDR2 SVGAGI (reference sequence). This CDR3 is built from 16 residues. V was cut by 0 bases and J by 2 bases, with 11 bases left in between. For the CDR3, the DNA is TGTGCCAGCAGTTACTCCTCGGAGAGGGCTGGAAACACCATATATTTT. Its translation: CASSYSSERAGNTIYF.